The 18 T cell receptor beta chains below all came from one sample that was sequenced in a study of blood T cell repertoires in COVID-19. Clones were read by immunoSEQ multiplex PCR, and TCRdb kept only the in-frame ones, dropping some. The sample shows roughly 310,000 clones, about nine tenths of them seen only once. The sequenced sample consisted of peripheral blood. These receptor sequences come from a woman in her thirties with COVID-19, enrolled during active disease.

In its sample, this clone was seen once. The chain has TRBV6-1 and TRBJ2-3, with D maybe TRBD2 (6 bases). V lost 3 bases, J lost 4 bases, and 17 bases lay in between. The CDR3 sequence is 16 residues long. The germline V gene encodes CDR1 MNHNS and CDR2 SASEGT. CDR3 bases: TGTGCCAGCAGTGACGTAAGGGGCGGAGGGTCAGATACGCAGTATTTT. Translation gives CASSDVRGGGSDTQYF.

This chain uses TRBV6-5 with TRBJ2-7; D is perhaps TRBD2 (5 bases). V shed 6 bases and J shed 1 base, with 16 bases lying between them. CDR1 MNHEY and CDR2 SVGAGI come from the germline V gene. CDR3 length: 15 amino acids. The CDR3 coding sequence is TGTGCCAGCAGACGAGGGTCAGGCGGATCCTACGAGCAGTACTTC. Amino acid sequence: CASRRGSGGSYEQYF.

CDR3 nucleotides: TGTGCCAGCAGTCTGAACTCACGTCCCTACGAGCAGTACTTC. This codes for CASSLNSRPYEQYF. The V and J genes are TRBV27 and TRBJ2-7; D is undetermined. With 5 bases removed from V and 2 bases from J, the gap between germline ends came to 13 bases. This CDR3 contains 14 residues. Germline lookup yields CDR1 MNHEY and CDR2 SMNVEV (reference sequence).

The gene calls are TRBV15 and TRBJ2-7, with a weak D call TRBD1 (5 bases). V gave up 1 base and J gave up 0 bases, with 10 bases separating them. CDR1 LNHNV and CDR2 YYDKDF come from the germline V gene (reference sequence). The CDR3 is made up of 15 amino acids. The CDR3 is CATSRVQGSSYEQYF. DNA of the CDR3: TGTGCCACCAGCAGAGTGCAGGGCAGCTCCTACGAGCAGTACTTC. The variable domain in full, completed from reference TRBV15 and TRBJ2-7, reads DAMVIQNPRYQVTQFGKPVTLSCSQTLNHNVMYWYQQKSSQAPKLLFHYYDKDFNNEADTPDNFQSRRPNTSFCFLDIRSPGLGDTAMYLCATSRVQGSSYEQYFGPGTRLTVT.

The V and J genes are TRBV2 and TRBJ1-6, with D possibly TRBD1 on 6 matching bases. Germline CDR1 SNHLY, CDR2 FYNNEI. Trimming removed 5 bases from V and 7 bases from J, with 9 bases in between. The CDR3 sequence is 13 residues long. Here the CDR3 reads CASSKTGNSPLHF. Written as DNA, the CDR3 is TGTGCCAGCAGTAAAACAGGGAATTCACCCCTCCACTTT.

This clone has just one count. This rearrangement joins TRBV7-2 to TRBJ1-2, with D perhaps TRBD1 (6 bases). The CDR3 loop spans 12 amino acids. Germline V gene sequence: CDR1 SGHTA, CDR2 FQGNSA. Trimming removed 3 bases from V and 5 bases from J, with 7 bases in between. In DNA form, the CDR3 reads TGTGCCAGCAGCTTCGGACAGTATGGCTACACCTTC. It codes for CASSFGQYGYTF.

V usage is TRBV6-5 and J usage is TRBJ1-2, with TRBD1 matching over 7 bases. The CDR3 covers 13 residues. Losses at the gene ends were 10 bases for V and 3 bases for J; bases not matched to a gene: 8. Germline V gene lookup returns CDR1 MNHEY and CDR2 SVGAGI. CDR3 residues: CAILQGTDYGYTF. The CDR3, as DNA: TGTGCCATCCTACAGGGGACGGACTATGGCTACACCTTC.

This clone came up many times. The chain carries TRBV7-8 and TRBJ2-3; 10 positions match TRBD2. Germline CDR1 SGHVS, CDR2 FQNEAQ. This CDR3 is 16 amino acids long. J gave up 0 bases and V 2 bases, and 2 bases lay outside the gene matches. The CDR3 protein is CASSLLAGESTDTQYF. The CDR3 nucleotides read TGTGCCAGCAGCTTACTAGCGGGAGAGAGCACAGATACGCAGTATTTT.

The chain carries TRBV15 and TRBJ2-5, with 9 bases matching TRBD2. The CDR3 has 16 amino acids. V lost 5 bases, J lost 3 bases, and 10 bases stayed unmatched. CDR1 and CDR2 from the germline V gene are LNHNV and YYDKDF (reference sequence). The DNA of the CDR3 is TGTGCCACCAGCGTGCCACCATTAGCGGGAGAAGAGACCCAGTACTTC. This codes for CATSVPPLAGEETQYF.

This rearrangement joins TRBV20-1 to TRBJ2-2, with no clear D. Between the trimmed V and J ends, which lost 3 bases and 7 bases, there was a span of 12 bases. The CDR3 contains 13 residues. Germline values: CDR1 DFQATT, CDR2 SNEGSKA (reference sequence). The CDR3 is CSASPPRVGELFF. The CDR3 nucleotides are TGCAGTGCTAGTCCCCCACGCGTCGGGGAGCTGTTTTTT.

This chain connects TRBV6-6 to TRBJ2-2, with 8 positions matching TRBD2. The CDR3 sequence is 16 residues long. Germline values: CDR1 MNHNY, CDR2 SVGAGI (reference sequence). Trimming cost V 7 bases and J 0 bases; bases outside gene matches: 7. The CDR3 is CASTLSGSPNTGELFF. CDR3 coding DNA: TGTGCCAGCACCCTAAGCGGGAGCCCGAACACCGGGGAGCTGTTTTTT.

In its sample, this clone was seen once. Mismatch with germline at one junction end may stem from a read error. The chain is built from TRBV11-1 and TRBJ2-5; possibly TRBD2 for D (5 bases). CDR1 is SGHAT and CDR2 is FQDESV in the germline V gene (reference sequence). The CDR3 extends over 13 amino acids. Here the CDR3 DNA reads TGTGCCAGCAGCTTAGGGAGGCAAGGGACCCAGTACTTC. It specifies CASSLGRQGTQYF.

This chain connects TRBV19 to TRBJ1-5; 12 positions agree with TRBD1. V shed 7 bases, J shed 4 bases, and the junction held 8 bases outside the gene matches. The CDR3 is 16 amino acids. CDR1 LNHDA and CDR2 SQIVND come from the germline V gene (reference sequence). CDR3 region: CASTVGTGGRNQPQHF. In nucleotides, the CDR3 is TGTGCCAGTACGGTGGGGACAGGGGGCCGGAATCAGCCCCAGCATTTT.

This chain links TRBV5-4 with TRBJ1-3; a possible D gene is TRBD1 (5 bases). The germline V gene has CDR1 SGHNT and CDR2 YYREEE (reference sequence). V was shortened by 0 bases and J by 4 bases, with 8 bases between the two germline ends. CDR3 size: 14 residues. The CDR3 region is CASSLGGAGNTIYF. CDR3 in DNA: TGTGCCAGCAGCTTGGGGGGCGCGGGAAACACCATATATTTT.

In DNA form, the CDR3 reads TGCAGCGTTGACAGGGATCCTAATGAGCAAGCTTTCTTT. Translation: CSVDRDPNEQAFF. The chain joins TRBV29-1 to TRBJ1-1, with TRBD1 as a possible D gene (5 bases). Germline loops: CDR1 SQVTM, CDR2 ANQGSEA. V was trimmed by 3 bases and J by 9 bases, leaving 17 bases between them. The CDR3 totals 13 residues.

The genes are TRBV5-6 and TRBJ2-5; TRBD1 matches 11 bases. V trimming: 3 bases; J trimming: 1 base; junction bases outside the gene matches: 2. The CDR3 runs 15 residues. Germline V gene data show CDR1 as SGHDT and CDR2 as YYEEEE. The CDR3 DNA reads TGTGCCAGCAGCTGGACAGGGGGCCCCCAAGAGACCCAGTACTTC. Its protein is CASSWTGGPQETQYF.

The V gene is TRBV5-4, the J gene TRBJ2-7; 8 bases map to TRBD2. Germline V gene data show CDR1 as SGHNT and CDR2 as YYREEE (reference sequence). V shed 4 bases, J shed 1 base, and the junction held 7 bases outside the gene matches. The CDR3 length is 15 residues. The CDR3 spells CASSPGVAGSYEQYF. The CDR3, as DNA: TGTGCCAGCAGCCCCGGGGTAGCGGGGTCCTACGAGCAGTACTTC.

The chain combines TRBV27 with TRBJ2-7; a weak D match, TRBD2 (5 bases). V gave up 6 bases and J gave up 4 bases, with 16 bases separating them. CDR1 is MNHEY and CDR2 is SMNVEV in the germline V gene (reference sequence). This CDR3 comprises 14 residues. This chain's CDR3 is CASSLIGSPYEQYF. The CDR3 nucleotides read TGTGCCAGCAGCCTCATTGGGAGCCCGTACGAGCAGTACTTC.